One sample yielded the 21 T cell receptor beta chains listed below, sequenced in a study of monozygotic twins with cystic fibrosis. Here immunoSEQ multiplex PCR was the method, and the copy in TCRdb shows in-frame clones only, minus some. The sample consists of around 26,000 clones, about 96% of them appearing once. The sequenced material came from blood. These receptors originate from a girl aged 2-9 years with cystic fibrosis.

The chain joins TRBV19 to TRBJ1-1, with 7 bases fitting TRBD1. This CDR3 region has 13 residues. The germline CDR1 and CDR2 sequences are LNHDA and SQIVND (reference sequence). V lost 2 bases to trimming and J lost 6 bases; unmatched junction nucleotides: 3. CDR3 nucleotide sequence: TGTGCCAGTAGTATACGACAGGGCGCTGAAGCTTTCTTT. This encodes CASSIRQGAEAFF.

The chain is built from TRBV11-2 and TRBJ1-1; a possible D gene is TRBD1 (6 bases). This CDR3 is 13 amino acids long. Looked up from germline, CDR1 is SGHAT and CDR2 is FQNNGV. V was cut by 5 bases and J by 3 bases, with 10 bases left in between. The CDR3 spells CASSPTGYTEAFF. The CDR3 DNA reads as TGTGCCAGCAGCCCCACAGGGTACACTGAAGCTTTCTTT.

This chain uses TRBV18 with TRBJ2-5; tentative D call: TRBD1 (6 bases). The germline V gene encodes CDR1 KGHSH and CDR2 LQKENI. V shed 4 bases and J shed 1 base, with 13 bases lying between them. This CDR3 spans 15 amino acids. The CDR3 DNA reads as TGTGCCAGCTCACTCCTCCCGGACAGCCAAGAGACCCAGTACTTC. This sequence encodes CASSLLPDSQETQYF.

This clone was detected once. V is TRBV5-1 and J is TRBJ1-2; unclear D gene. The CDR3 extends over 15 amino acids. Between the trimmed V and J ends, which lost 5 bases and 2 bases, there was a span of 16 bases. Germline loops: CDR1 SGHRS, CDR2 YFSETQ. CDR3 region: CASSSVASSNYGYTF. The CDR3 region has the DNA TGCGCCAGCAGTTCGGTAGCCTCCTCAAACTATGGCTACACCTTC.

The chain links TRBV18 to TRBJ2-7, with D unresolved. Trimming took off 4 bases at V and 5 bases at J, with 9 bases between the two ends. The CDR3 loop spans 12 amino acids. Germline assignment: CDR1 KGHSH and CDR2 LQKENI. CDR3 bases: TGTGCCAGCTCACAGTACGCCCACGAGCAGTACTTC. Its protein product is CASSQYAHEQYF.

CDR3 protein: CASSSPVAGGPYNEQFF. The CDR3 bases are TGTGCCAGCAGCTCCCCAGTAGCGGGAGGGCCCTACAATGAGCAGTTCTTC. This chain uses TRBV7-9 with TRBJ2-1, with TRBD2 matching 11 bases. The CDR3 has 17 amino acids. V was pared by 4 bases and J by 2 bases, with 7 bases of the junction left unmatched. CDR1 is SEHNR and CDR2 is FQNEAQ in the germline V gene (reference sequence).

CDR3: CASSLVGGGTRDTQYF. CDR3 sequence (DNA): TGTGCCAGCAGCTTGGTCGGGGGAGGGACCAGGGATACGCAGTATTTT. This chain connects TRBV5-5 to TRBJ2-3; TRBD2 aligns across 7 bases. CDR3 size: 16 residues. Germline V lookup: CDR1 SGHKS, CDR2 YYEKEE (reference sequence). V was pared by 0 bases and J by 6 bases, with 10 bases of the junction left unmatched.

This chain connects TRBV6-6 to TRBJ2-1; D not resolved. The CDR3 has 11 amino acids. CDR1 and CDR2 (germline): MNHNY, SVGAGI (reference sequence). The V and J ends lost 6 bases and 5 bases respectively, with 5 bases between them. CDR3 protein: CASRADNEQFF. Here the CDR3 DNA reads TGTGCCAGCAGGGCTGACAATGAGCAGTTCTTC.

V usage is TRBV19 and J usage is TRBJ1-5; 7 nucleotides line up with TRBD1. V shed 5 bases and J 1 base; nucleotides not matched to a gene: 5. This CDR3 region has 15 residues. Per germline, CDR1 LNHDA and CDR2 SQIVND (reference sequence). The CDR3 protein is CASSSTGQSNQPQHF. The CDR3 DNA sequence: TGTGCCAGTAGTTCTACGGGACAGAGCAATCAGCCCCAGCATTTT.

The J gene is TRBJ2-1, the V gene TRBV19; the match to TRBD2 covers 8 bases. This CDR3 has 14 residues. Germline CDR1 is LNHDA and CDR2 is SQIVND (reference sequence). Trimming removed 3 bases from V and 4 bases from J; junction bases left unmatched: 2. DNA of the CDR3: TGTGCCAGTAGTATGACTAGCGCATACAATGAGCAGTTCTTC. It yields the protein CASSMTSAYNEQFF.

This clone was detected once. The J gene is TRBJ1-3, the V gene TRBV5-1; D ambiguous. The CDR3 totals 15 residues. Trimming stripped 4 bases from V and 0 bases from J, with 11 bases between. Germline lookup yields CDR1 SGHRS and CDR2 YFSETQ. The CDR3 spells CASSPGPSSGNTIYF. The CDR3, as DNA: TGCGCCAGCAGCCCCGGACCGTCCTCTGGAAACACCATATATTTT.

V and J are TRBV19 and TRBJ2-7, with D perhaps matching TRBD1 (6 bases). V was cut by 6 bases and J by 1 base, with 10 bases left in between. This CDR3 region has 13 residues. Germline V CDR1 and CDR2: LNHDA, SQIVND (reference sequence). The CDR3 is CASSNTGSYEQYF. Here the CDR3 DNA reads TGTGCCAGTAGCAATACAGGGTCCTACGAGCAGTACTTC.

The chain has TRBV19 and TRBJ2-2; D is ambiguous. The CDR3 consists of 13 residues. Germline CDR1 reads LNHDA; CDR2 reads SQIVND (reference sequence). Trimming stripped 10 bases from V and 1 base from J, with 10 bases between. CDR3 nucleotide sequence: TGTGCCACAGGACCGATGAACACCGGGGAGCTGTTTTTT. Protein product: CATGPMNTGELFF. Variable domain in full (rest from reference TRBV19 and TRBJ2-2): DGGITQSPKYLFRKEGQNVTLSCEQNLNHDAMYWYRQDPGQGLRLIYYSQIVNDFQKGDIAEGYSVSREKKESFPLTVTSAQKNPTAFYLCATGPMNTGELFFGEGSRLTVL.

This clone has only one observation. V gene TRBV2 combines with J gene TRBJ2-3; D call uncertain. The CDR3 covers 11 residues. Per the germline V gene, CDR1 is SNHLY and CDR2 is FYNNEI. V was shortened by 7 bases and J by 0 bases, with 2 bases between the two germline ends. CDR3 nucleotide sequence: TGTGCCAGCACTAGCACAGATACGCAGTATTTT. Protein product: CASTSTDTQYF. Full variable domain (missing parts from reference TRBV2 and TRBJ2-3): EPEVTQTPSHQVTQMGQEVILRCVPISNHLYFYWYRQILGQKVEFLVSFYNNEISEKSEIFDDQFSVERPDGSNFTLKIRSTKLEDSAMYFCASTSTDTQYFGPGTRLTVL.

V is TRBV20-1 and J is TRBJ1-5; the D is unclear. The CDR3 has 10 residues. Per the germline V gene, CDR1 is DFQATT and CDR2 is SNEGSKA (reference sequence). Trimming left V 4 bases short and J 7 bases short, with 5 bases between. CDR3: CSATRQPQHF. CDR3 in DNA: TGCAGTGCTACTAGACAGCCCCAGCATTTT.

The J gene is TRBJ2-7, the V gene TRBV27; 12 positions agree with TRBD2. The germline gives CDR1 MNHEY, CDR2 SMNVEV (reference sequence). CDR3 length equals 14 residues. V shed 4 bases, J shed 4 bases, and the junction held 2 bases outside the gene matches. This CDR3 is CASSSTSGRYEQYF. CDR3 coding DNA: TGTGCCAGCAGTTCGACTAGCGGGAGATACGAGCAGTACTTC.

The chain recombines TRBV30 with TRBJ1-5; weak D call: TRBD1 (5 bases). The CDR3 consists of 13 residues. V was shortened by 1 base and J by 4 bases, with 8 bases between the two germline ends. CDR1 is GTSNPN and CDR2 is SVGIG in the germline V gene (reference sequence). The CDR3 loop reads CAWSDGGNQPQHF. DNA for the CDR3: TGTGCCTGGAGTGACGGGGGGAATCAGCCCCAGCATTTT.

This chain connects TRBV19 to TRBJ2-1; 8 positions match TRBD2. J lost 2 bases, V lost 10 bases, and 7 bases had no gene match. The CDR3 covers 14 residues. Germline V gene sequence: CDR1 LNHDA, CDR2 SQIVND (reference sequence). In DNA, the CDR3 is TGTGCCACCCGACTAGCGATGACCTACAATGAGCAGTTCTTC. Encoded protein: CATRLAMTYNEQFF.

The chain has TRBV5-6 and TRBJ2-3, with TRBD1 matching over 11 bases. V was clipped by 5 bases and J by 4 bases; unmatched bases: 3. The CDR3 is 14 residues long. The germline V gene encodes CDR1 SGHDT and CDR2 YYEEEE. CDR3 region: CASRGQGGPDTQYF. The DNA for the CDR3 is TGTGCCAGCAGGGGACAGGGGGGGCCAGATACGCAGTATTTT.

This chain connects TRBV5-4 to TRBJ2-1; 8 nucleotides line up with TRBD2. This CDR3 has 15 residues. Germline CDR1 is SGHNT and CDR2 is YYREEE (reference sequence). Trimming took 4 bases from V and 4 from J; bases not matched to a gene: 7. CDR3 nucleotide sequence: TGTGCCAGCAGCCGAGAGCGGGAGTCGTACAATGAGCAGTTCTTC. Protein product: CASSRERESYNEQFF.

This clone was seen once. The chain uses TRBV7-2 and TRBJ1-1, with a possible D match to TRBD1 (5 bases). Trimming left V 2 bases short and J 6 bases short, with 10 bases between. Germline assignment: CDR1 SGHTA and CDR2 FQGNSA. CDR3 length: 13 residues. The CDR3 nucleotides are TGTGCCAGCAGCTTAAGGGGAGGCGCTGAAGCTTTCTTT. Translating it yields CASSLRGGAEAFF.